This record looks at one T cell receptor beta chain sequence and its context. Sample-barcoded 5' priming and a J-beta primer mix drove a second PCR of roughly 6 to 12 cycles. TCRdb re-derived calls from the 5' RACE reads in MiXCR, one entry per CDR3 protein. This sample carries some 760,000 distinct CDR3 sequences, approximately 25% of them seen once, and the ten largest clones take approximately 4%. These data originate in a study of blood T cells in healthy people across ages. From germline, CDR1 is SGDLS and CDR2 YYNGEE. The CDR3 consists of 15 residues. Germline trimming cut 4 bases from V and 3 bases from J; bases unmatched to any gene: 6. The same sample was also used in a study of T cells of mothers and their children.

The sequence came from a boy aged 10-17 years in good health. Material: blood. V usage is TRBV9 and J usage is TRBJ2-7; TRBD1 matches 11 bases. CDR3 sequence reads: CASSLGQGEGYEQYF. DNA of the CDR3: TGTGCCAGCAGCCTGGGACAGGGGGAGGGCTACGAGCAGTACTTC. Drawing the rest from reference TRBV9 and TRBJ2-7, the complete variable domain is DSGVTQTPKHLITATGQRVTLRCSPRSGDLSVYWYQQSLDQGLQFLIQYYNGEERAKGNILERFSAQQFPDLHSELNLSSLELGDSALYFCASSLGQGEGYEQYFGPGTRLTVT.